A single sample is the source of the 9 T cell receptor beta chains below, sequenced in a study of T cell responses to AZD1222 COVID-19 vaccine. The method was immunoSEQ multiplex PCR; TCRdb's version includes in-frame clones alone and lacks a portion of them. The profile covers about 140,000 clones, with approximately 92% appearing a single time and 3% to 4% taken by the ten largest. The specimen was peripheral blood, collected 28 days after the second AZD1222 dose. These receptors originate from an adult who received the AZD1222 COVID-19 vaccine.

A remark on this clone: This same CDR3 is encoded by further DNA sequences in the sample. This sequence joins TRBV7-2 and TRBJ2-1, with D perhaps TRBD2 (5 bases). Germline V gene sequence: CDR1 SGHTA, CDR2 FQGNSA. V was clipped by 3 bases and J by 0 bases, with 6 bases between them. The CDR3 spans 14 residues. DNA of the CDR3: TGTGCCAGCAGCTTGGGGAGCTCCTACAATGAGCAGTTCTTC. The encoded protein is CASSLGSSYNEQFF.

V and J are TRBV10-3 and TRBJ1-5; the match to TRBD1 covers 7 bases. The trim removed 6 bases at V and 1 base at J, leaving 15 bases unmatched. The germline V gene has CDR1 ENHRY and CDR2 SYGVKD. This CDR3 comprises 18 residues. CDR3 protein: CAISAQPMTGTSNQPQHF. The CDR3 nucleotides are TGTGCCATCAGCGCACAGCCCATGACAGGGACGAGCAATCAGCCCCAGCATTTT.

This clone was counted a few times. The rearrangement links TRBV20-1 to TRBJ1-5, with D hard to call. CDR3 size: 14 residues. V gave up 3 bases and J gave up 2 bases, with 11 bases separating them. The germline V gene encodes CDR1 DFQATT and CDR2 SNEGSKA (reference sequence). CDR3 protein: CSASHGVGNQPQHF. In DNA form, the CDR3 reads TGCAGTGCTAGTCATGGTGTGGGCAATCAGCCCCAGCATTTT.

This clone was found once. The gene calls are TRBV6-6 and TRBJ1-5; 7 bases line up with TRBD1. The CDR3 runs 15 residues. The junction had 10 bases not matched to a gene; V was cut back by 5 bases and J by 6 bases. CDR1 is MNHNY and CDR2 is SVGAGI in the germline V gene (reference sequence). CDR3 loop: CASSRDSTLPQPQHF. DNA of the CDR3: TGTGCCAGCAGTCGGGACAGCACCCTGCCTCAGCCCCAGCATTTT.

The rearrangement joins TRBV27 to TRBJ2-2, with 7 nucleotides matching TRBD1. J was trimmed by 0 bases and V by 9 bases; bases with no gene match: 4. This CDR3 spans 14 amino acids. CDR1 is MNHEY and CDR2 is SMNVEV in the germline V gene (reference sequence). The CDR3 reads CASQTGTNTGELFF. CDR3 sequence (DNA): TGTGCCAGTCAGACAGGGACGAACACCGGGGAGCTGTTTTTT.

The CDR3 loop reads CAWSVQGARAFF. CDR3 coding DNA: TGTGCCTGGAGTGTACAGGGGGCGCGCGCTTTCTTT. The chain links TRBV30 to TRBJ1-1; 9 bases fit TRBD1. V was clipped by 0 bases and J by 11 bases; unmatched bases: 4. This CDR3 is 12 amino acids long. Germline V gene sequence: CDR1 GTSNPN, CDR2 SVGIG (reference sequence).

V usage is TRBV7-9 and J usage is TRBJ1-3, with D possibly TRBD1 on 6 matching bases. V was pared by 1 base and J by 4 bases, with 14 bases between. CDR1 and CDR2 (germline): SEHNR, FQNEAQ (reference sequence). This CDR3 has 16 residues. The CDR3 region has the DNA TGTGCCAGCAGCTTAGAAACAGGGTTTCTCGGAAACACCATATATTTT. Translation gives CASSLETGFLGNTIYF.

CDR3 sequence: CAISAGGQETQYF. As DNA, the CDR3 is TGTGCCATCAGTGCGGGAGGGCAAGAGACCCAGTACTTC. This rearrangement joins TRBV10-3 to TRBJ2-5, with 8 bases matching TRBD2. Germline CDR1 is ENHRY and CDR2 is SYGVKD. Unmatched junction bases numbered 0, after V lost 4 bases and J lost 2 bases. This CDR3 is 13 amino acids long.

J is TRBJ2-5 and V is TRBV5-8, with D perhaps assigned TRBD1 or TRBD2 (5 bases each). Trimming stripped 6 bases from V and 1 base from J, with 19 bases between. The CDR3 runs 16 residues. The germline V gene has CDR1 SGHTS and CDR2 YDEGEE. The CDR3 region is CASNPLGTELQETQYF. CDR3 sequence (DNA): TGTGCCAGCAACCCCCTTGGGACGGAACTCCAAGAGACCCAGTACTTC.